The entry that follows covers one TCR beta chain sequence. Its antigen is undetermined. The data belong to a study of T cell repertoires in cytomegalovirus infection. On the study more broadly: Epitope selection comprised recently identified HLA-C-restricted CMV epitopes and well-studied HLA-B-restricted CMV epitopes. Study outcomes and limitations: What dominated the ex vivo response were HLA-C-restricted CMV-specific TCR beta clonotypes.

With 4 bases clipped from V and 5 bases from J, the junction kept 10 bases outside the gene matches. This CDR3 comprises 17 residues. CDR1 is MNHEY and CDR2 is SMNVEV in the germline V gene (reference sequence). From the reads, TCRdb called clonotypes with MiXCR, one entry per CDR3 protein. Here the sample spans some 920,000 distinct CDR3 sequences, around 30% being singletons. This sample comprised cultured CD8+ T cells from PBMCs, obtained from culture after CMV antigen stimulation. This sequence was found in a human donor in good health (CMV status not recorded). Some clones in this sample may be carry-over from other donors' samples. J is TRBJ2-5 and V is TRBV27; the match to TRBD2 covers 13 bases. The CDR3 DNA reads as TGTGCCAGCAGTTCCCCGGGACTAGCGGGGATCGGGGAGACCCAGTACTTC. Amino acids: CASSSPGLAGIGETQYF.